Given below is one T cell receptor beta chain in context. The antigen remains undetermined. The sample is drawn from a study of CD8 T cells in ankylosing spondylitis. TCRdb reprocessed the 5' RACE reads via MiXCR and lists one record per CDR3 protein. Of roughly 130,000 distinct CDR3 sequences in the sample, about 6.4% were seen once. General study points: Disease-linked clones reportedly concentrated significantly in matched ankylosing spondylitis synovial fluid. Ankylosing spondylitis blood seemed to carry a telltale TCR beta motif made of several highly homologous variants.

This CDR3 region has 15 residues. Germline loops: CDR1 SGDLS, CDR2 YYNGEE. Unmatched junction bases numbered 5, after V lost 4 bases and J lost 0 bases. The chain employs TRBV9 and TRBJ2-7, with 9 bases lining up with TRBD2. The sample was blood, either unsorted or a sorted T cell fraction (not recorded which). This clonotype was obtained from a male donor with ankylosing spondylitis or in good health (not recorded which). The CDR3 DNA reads TGTGCCAGCAGCCCGAGCGGGGGGATCTCCTACGAGCAGTACTTC. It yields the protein CASSPSGGISYEQYF.